This TCR beta chain appears in the sequencing data of a study of T cell changes during pregnancy in multiple sclerosis. The repertoire was sequenced with immunoSEQ multiplex PCR; TCRdb's copy has only in-frame clones and lacks some. The table includes some 96,000 clones, around 92% detected once. The sequencing here drew on peripheral blood, taken after pregnancy. The source of this sequence is a female donor with multiple sclerosis, enrolled in a pregnancy study.

The CDR3 bases are TGTGCCAGCAGCTTCACAGGGGTAGGAACTTCACCCCTCCACTTT. Its translation is CASSFTGVGTSPLHF. The chain joins TRBV5-8 to TRBJ1-6; 7 bases agree with TRBD1. This CDR3 comprises 15 residues. The germline gives CDR1 SGHTS, CDR2 YDEGEE. After removal of 2 bases from V and 9 bases from J, the junction contained 8 bases not matched to a gene.